These 32 T cell receptor beta chains originate from one sample sequenced in a study of identical twins. MiXCR, run by TCRdb on the 5' RACE reads, gives a single entry per CDR3 protein. Among about 690,000 distinct CDR3 sequences listed, less than 25% were seen once. The same sample was also used in a study of T cells expressing NK-cell markers.

The material sequenced was PBMCs. The receptors here all came from a woman between 18 and 29 years old in good health.

The V gene is TRBV29-1, the J gene TRBJ2-1; D ambiguous. V was shortened by 3 bases and J by 8 bases, with 11 bases between the two germline ends. Germline CDR1 is SQVTM and CDR2 is ANQGSEA. The CDR3 contains 12 residues. CDR3 region: CSVDFLEHEQFF. CDR3 DNA sequence: TGCAGCGTTGATTTCCTGGAGCATGAGCAGTTCTTC.

This clonotype occurred a few times. The rearrangement links TRBV20-1 to TRBJ2-5; no clear D gene. V was cut by 0 bases and J by 5 bases, with 7 bases left in between. The CDR3 runs 12 residues. CDR1 DFQATT and CDR2 SNEGSKA come from the germline V gene (reference sequence). The CDR3 coding sequence is TGCAGTGCTAGAGAAGGGCTGGAGACCCAGTACTTC. Its protein product is CSAREGLETQYF.

This sequence joins TRBV10-3 and TRBJ2-7; D is undetermined. CDR1 is ENHRY, CDR2 SYGVKD, per germline. The CDR3 totals 15 residues. The V gene lost 6 bases and the J gene lost 0 bases, with 15 bases spanning the gap. CDR3 residues: CAIRDLDGNSYEQYF. CDR3 DNA sequence: TGTGCCATCAGGGACCTCGACGGAAACTCCTACGAGCAGTACTTC.

This clonotype was counted ten times or more. The chain combines TRBV4-3 with TRBJ2-3, with 8 nucleotides matching TRBD2. The CDR3 covers 16 residues. J lost 5 bases, V lost 4 bases, and 11 bases had no gene match. CDR1 is LGHNA, CDR2 YSLEER, per germline. The CDR3 reads CASSLGGGRAKDTQYF. CDR3 sequence (DNA): TGCGCCAGCAGCCTAGGCGGGGGGAGGGCCAAAGATACGCAGTATTTT.

V is TRBV2 and J is TRBJ2-2; D may match TRBD1 or TRBD2 (5 bases each). The CDR3 is made up of 14 amino acids. Between the trimmed V and J ends, which lost 8 bases and 9 bases, there was a span of 19 bases. Germline CDR1 SNHLY, CDR2 FYNNEI. The CDR3 DNA is TGTGCCAGCTCGGGACCGCCTCGGGACCGGGAGCTGTTTTTT. It yields the protein CASSGPPRDRELFF.

The V and J genes are TRBV27 and TRBJ2-5, with D perhaps matching TRBD2 (6 bases). The germline CDR1 and CDR2 sequences are MNHEY and SMNVEV (reference sequence). Trimming left V 6 bases short and J 7 bases short, with 18 bases between. The CDR3 runs to 14 residues. The CDR3 sequence is CASRISGPSMTQYF. Here the CDR3 DNA reads TGTGCCAGCAGGATTAGCGGCCCGTCGATGACCCAGTACTTC.

This clonotype was seen a few times. This sequence joins TRBV20-1 and TRBJ2-3, with D hard to call. This CDR3 has 16 amino acids. Per germline, CDR1 DFQATT and CDR2 SNEGSKA (reference sequence). Trimming took off 0 bases at V and 0 bases at J, with 13 bases between the two ends. CDR3 bases: TGCAGTGCTAGAGATTGGACGGACCGTAGCACAGATACGCAGTATTTT. It is translated as CSARDWTDRSTDTQYF.

The chain carries TRBV20-1 and TRBJ2-1; the match to TRBD2 covers 11 bases. With V trimmed by 6 bases and J by 4 bases, 2 bases remained unmatched. Germline CDR1 is DFQATT and CDR2 is SNEGSKA (reference sequence). The CDR3 runs 13 residues. The CDR3 region is CSATSGTYNEQFF. The CDR3 DNA is TGCAGTGCGACTAGCGGGACATACAATGAGCAGTTCTTC.

This clonotype has a handful of counts. The chain recombines TRBV7-2 with TRBJ2-2; D gene uncertain. Germline V gene sequence: CDR1 SGHTA, CDR2 FQGNSA. V lost 6 bases to trimming and J lost 4 bases, with 9 bases between them. This CDR3 is built from 13 residues. DNA for the CDR3: TGTGCCAGCAGACTACTGGTCACCGGGGAGCTGTTTTTT. The encoded protein is CASRLLVTGELFF.

V usage is TRBV27 and J usage is TRBJ2-1; D is possibly TRBD1 or TRBD2 (5 bases each). Trimming removed 6 bases from V and 7 bases from J, with 19 bases in between. The CDR3 spans 15 residues. Germline loops: CDR1 MNHEY, CDR2 SMNVEV (reference sequence). The CDR3 sequence is CASSLRDPHSNEQFF. The CDR3 bases are TGTGCCAGCAGCCTCCGGGACCCTCACTCTAATGAGCAGTTCTTC.

Only a few counts were recorded for this clonotype. The genes are TRBV10-2 and TRBJ2-3; D unclear. Germline V CDR1 and CDR2: WSHSY, SAAADI. Trimming took 4 bases from V and 2 from J, leaving 13 bases between them. The CDR3 is 15 residues long. CDR3 DNA: TGCGCCAGCAGTGGGTCGAAGAGGAACACAGATACGCAGTATTTT. Translating it yields CASSGSKRNTDTQYF.

A few counts support this clonotype. This chain connects TRBV27 to TRBJ1-2; D perhaps matches TRBD1 (5 bases). V was trimmed by 5 bases and J by 2 bases, leaving 15 bases between them. The germline V gene has CDR1 MNHEY and CDR2 SMNVEV (reference sequence). The CDR3 sequence is 15 residues long. The CDR3 loop is CASSPNPGLNYGYTF. The CDR3, as DNA: TGTGCCAGCAGTCCGAACCCAGGGCTAAACTATGGCTACACCTTC.

This chain joins TRBV7-2 and TRBJ2-1, with D perhaps assigned TRBD1 or TRBD2 (5 bases each). Trimming pared 5 bases from V and 7 bases from J, leaving 18 bases between. Germline assignment: CDR1 SGHTA and CDR2 FQGNSA. There are 15 residues in the CDR3. The CDR3 spells CASSPTGHGGNEQFF. CDR3 nucleotide sequence: TGTGCCAGCAGCCCGACGGGGCATGGGGGAAATGAGCAGTTCTTC.

The chain is built from TRBV11-3 and TRBJ2-7; D could derive from TRBD1 or TRBD2 (6 bases each). The V end lost 3 bases, the J end lost 1 base, and 16 bases lay between the germline ends. Germline-derived CDR1 and CDR2 are SGHNT and YENEEA. CDR3 length: 16 residues. CDR3 nucleotide sequence: TGTGCCAGCAGCTTTAGAGGGGGGACCCTATCCTACGAGCAGTACTTC. Its translation: CASSFRGGTLSYEQYF.

This clonotype appeared a few times. The chain links TRBV12-3 or TRBV12-4 to TRBJ1-1; D might be TRBD1 (6 bases). The CDR3 loop spans 11 amino acids. Trimming removed 5 bases at V and 8 bases at J, with 9 bases between. The chain's CDR3 is CASSTQGEAFF. The CDR3 bases are TGTGCCAGCAGTACACAGGGAGAAGCTTTCTTT.

This chain connects TRBV20-1 to TRBJ2-7; D is perhaps TRBD1 (6 bases). V was trimmed by 4 bases and J by 2 bases, leaving 15 bases between them. This CDR3 region has 14 residues. From germline, CDR1 is DFQATT and CDR2 SNEGSKA (reference sequence). CDR3 DNA: TGCAGTGCTAACAGCAGGGGATCCCCCTACGAGCAGTACTTC. Translating gives CSANSRGSPYEQYF.

The chain has TRBV27 and TRBJ2-1; D is perhaps TRBD2 (6 bases). The CDR3 length is 15 residues. V lost 6 bases and J 5 bases, leaving 17 bases between the germline ends. Germline V gene sequence: CDR1 MNHEY, CDR2 SMNVEV (reference sequence). DNA of the CDR3: TGTGCCAGCAGACAACTCGGAGGAGGGAACAATGAGCAGTTCTTC. Translated, it gives CASRQLGGGNNEQFF.

The V call is TRBV5-4, the J call TRBJ2-3, with 10 bases aligning to TRBD2. J gave up 1 base and V 5 bases, and 7 bases lay outside the gene matches. The CDR3 is 16 residues long. CDR1 and CDR2 from the germline V gene are SGHNT and YYREEE (reference sequence). CDR3: CASRRMLAGGTDTQYF. CDR3 in DNA: TGTGCCAGCAGGCGGATGCTAGCGGGAGGCACAGATACGCAGTATTTT.

The chain is built from TRBV29-1 and TRBJ2-3; 13 nucleotides match TRBD2. This CDR3 is 15 amino acids long. Losses at the gene ends were 4 bases for V and 0 bases for J; bases not matched to a gene: 1. Looked up from germline, CDR1 is SQVTM and CDR2 is ANQGSEA. CDR3 DNA sequence: TGCAGCGTTGGACTAGCGGGGGGAAGCACAGATACGCAGTATTTT. It specifies CSVGLAGGSTDTQYF.

In this sample, this clonotype turned up many times. The chain carries TRBV7-2 and TRBJ2-7; D gene unclear. The V end lost 3 bases, the J end lost 6 bases, and 9 bases lay between the germline ends. Germline loops: CDR1 SGHTA, CDR2 FQGNSA. The CDR3 consists of 12 residues. The CDR3 here is CASSFSSAEQYF. Here the CDR3 DNA reads TGTGCCAGCAGCTTCAGTTCGGCCGAGCAGTACTTC.

This clonotype was observed a few times. This rearrangement joins TRBV12-3 or TRBV12-4 to TRBJ1-2; tentatively, D is TRBD1 (6 bases). The CDR3 has 15 residues. V shed 4 bases and J shed 6 bases, with 18 bases lying between them. The CDR3 here is CASSWPQGGANGYTF. The CDR3 DNA follows: TGTGCCAGCAGTTGGCCCCAAGGGGGGGCGAATGGCTACACCTTC.

Written as DNA, the CDR3 is TGCAGCGTTGTTGTCTCTGGGGCCAACGTCCTGACTTTC. The encoded protein is CSVVVSGANVLTF. The gene calls are TRBV29-1 and TRBJ2-6; D is unresolved. The CDR3 runs 13 residues. CDR1 is SQVTM and CDR2 is ANQGSEA in the germline V gene. The V end was cut by 4 bases, the J end by 0 bases, with 4 bases between.

The CDR3 sequence: CASGTPQASGELFF. The DNA for the CDR3 is TGTGCTAGTGGTACTCCTCAGGCATCCGGGGAGCTGTTTTTT. This rearrangement joins TRBV12-5 to TRBJ2-2; unclear D gene. This CDR3 is built from 14 residues. Trimming removed 5 bases at V and 6 bases at J, with 13 bases between. Germline V gene lookup returns CDR1 LGHNT and CDR2 FRNRAP.

This clonotype has a count of ten or more. V gene TRBV10-3 combines with J gene TRBJ2-1, with 11 bases matching TRBD2. CDR1 ENHRY and CDR2 SYGVKD come from the germline V gene. Unmatched junction bases numbered 3, after V lost 6 bases and J lost 5 bases. The CDR3 is 14 amino acids. The CDR3 sequence is CAIRGTSGHNEQFF. The CDR3 DNA sequence: TGTGCCATCAGAGGGACTAGCGGACACAATGAGCAGTTCTTC.

The chain has TRBV10-1 and TRBJ1-5; D is undetermined. The CDR3 is 13 residues long. The germline V and J ends were trimmed by 3 bases and 4 bases, with 7 bases remaining between them. Germline values: CDR1 WNHNN, CDR2 SYGVQD (reference sequence). The CDR3 DNA reads as TGCGCCAGCAGTGACGGAGGTAATCAGCCCCAGCATTTT. It yields the protein CASSDGGNQPQHF.

At least ten counts were recorded for this clonotype. J is TRBJ2-5 and V is TRBV20-1; 12 bases agree with TRBD2. After removal of 0 bases from V and 5 bases from J, the junction contained 10 bases not matched to a gene. The CDR3 loop spans 17 amino acids. Germline V lookup: CDR1 DFQATT, CDR2 SNEGSKA (reference sequence). The CDR3 sequence: CSARDLLAGGPGETQYF. CDR3 bases: TGCAGTGCTAGAGATCTCCTAGCGGGAGGGCCTGGGGAGACCCAGTACTTC.

The genes are TRBV9 and TRBJ2-2; D is tentatively TRBD1 or TRBD2 (5 bases each). Germline V lookup: CDR1 SGDLS, CDR2 YYNGEE. V was clipped by 4 bases and J by 2 bases, with 15 bases between them. This CDR3 contains 16 residues. Written as DNA, the CDR3 is TGTGCCAGCAGCTTGTCACCGGGACCCAACACCGGGGAGCTGTTTTTT. It codes for CASSLSPGPNTGELFF.

In DNA, the CDR3 is TGTGCCAGCAGACCCGGACGTCAAAACACTGAAGCTTTCTTT. It encodes CASRPGRQNTEAFF. The V gene is TRBV6-1, the J gene TRBJ1-1; no clear D. Germline CDR1 MNHNS, CDR2 SASEGT. V was clipped by 6 bases and J by 2 bases, with 13 bases between them. CDR3 length: 14 amino acids.

This clonotype has just a few counts. This rearrangement joins TRBV2 to TRBJ2-2; 12 bases map to TRBD2. With V trimmed by 10 bases and J by 6 bases, 18 bases remained unmatched. CDR3 size: 18 residues. Germline V lookup: CDR1 SNHLY, CDR2 FYNNEI. The CDR3 bases are TGTGCCACCAAAAATAGCAACCTAGCGGGGGGGAATGCCGGGGAGCTGTTTTTT. Protein sequence: CATKNSNLAGGNAGELFF.

This clonotype turned up a few times. This chain uses TRBV20-1 with TRBJ2-5; a weak D match, TRBD1 (6 bases). The V end was cut by 3 bases, the J end by 2 bases, with 10 bases between. Germline V CDR1 and CDR2: DFQATT, SNEGSKA (reference sequence). This CDR3 comprises 13 residues. CDR3 DNA sequence: TGCAGTGCTAGGTTCGGACAGCAAGAGACCCAGTACTTC. Protein sequence: CSARFGQQETQYF.

V usage is TRBV7-9 and J usage is TRBJ2-7; 9 bases fit TRBD2. CDR3 length equals 13 residues. From germline, CDR1 is SEHNR and CDR2 FQNEAQ (reference sequence). Unmatched junction bases numbered 0, after V lost 1 base and J lost 5 bases. CDR3 sequence reads: CASSLGGRDEQYF. The CDR3 region has the DNA TGTGCCAGCAGCTTAGGCGGGAGGGACGAGCAGTACTTC.

The V gene is TRBV7-2, the J gene TRBJ1-1, with D possibly being TRBD1 (5 bases). V lost 4 bases to trimming and J lost 3 bases, with 15 bases between them. The CDR3 covers 15 residues. The germline gives CDR1 SGHTA, CDR2 FQGNSA. The CDR3 sequence: CASSSFGHRHTEAFF. CDR3 coding DNA: TGTGCCAGCAGCTCCTTTGGTCACAGGCACACTGAAGCTTTCTTT.